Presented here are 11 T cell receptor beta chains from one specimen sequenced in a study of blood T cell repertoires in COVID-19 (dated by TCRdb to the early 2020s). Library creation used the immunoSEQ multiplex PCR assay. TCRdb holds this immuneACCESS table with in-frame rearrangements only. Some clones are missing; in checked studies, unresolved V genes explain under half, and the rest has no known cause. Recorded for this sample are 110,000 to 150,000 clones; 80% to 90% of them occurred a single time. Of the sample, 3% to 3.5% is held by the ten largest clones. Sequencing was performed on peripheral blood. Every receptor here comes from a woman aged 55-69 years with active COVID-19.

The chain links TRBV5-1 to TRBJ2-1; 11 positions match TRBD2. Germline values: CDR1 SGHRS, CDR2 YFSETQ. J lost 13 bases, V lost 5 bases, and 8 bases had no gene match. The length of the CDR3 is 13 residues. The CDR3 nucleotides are TGCGCCAGCAGTCTGATAGCGGGAGGGCCCCAGTTCTTC. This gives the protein CASSLIAGGPQFF.

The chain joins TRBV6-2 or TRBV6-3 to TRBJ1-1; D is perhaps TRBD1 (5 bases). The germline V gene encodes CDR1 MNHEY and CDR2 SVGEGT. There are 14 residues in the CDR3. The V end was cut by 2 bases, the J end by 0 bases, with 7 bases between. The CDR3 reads CASSYGHLNTEAFF. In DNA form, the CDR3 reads TGTGCCAGCAGTTACGGACACTTGAACACTGAAGCTTTCTTT.

The CDR3 nucleotides read TGCGCCAGCAGCCCCCGGGGACTAGCGGAAACGGGGGAGACCCAGTACTTC. The encoded protein is CASSPRGLAETGETQYF. The chain couples TRBV4-3 to TRBJ2-5, with 11 bases lining up with TRBD2. There are 17 residues in the CDR3. Germline V gives CDR1 LGHNA, CDR2 YSLEER. The V and J ends lost 4 bases and 5 bases, in that order; junction bases with no gene match: 12.

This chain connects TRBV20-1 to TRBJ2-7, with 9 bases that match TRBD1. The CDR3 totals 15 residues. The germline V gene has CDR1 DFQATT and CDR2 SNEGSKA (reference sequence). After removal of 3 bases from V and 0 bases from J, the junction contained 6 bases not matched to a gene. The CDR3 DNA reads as TGCAGTGCTAGTGCCCCGGGACAGGGCTCCTACGAGCAGTACTTC. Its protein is CSASAPGQGSYEQYF.

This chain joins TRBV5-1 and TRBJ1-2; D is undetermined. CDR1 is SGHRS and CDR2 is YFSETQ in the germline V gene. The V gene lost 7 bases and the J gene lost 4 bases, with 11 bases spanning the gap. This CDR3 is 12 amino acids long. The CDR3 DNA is TGCGCCAGCCGCCAAACCGGCTATGGCTACACCTTC. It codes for CASRQTGYGYTF. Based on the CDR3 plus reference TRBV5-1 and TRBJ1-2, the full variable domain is KAGVTQTPRYLIKTRGQQVTLSCSPISGHRSVSWYQQTPGQGLQFLFEYFSETQRNKGNFPGRFSGRQFSNSRSEMNVSTLELGDSALYLCASRQTGYGYTFGSGTRLTVV.

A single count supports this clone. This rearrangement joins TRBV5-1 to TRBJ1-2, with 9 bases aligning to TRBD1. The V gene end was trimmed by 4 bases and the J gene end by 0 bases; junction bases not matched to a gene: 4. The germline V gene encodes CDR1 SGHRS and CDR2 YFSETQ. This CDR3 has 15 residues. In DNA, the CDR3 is TGCGCCAGCAGCGCTACAGGGGGCACTAACTATGGCTACACCTTC. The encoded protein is CASSATGGTNYGYTF.

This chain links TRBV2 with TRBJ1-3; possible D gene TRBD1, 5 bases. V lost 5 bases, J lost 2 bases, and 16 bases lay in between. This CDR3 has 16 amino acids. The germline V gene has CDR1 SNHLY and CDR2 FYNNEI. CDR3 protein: CASSPPRGGAGNTIYF. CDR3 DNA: TGTGCCAGCAGTCCCCCTCGTGGGGGGGCTGGAAACACCATATATTTT.

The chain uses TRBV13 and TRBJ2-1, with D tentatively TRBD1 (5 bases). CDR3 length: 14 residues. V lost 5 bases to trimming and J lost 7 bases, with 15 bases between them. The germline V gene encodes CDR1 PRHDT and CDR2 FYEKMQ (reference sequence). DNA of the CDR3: TGTGCCAGCAGCGTGGTGGGCCCAGGGAATGAGCAGTTCTTC. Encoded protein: CASSVVGPGNEQFF. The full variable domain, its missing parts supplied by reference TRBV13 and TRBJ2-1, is AAGVIQSPRHLIKEKRETATLKCYPIPRHDTVYWYQQGPGQDPQFLISFYEKMQSDKGSIPDRFSAQQFSDYHSELNMSSLELGDSALYFCASSVVGPGNEQFFGPGTRLTVL.

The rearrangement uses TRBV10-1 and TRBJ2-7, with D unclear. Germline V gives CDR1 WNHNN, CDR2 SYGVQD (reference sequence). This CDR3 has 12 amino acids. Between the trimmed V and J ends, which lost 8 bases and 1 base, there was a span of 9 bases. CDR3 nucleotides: TGCGCCAGCTCGCGCTCGTCCTACGAGCAGTACTTC. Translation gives CASSRSSYEQYF.

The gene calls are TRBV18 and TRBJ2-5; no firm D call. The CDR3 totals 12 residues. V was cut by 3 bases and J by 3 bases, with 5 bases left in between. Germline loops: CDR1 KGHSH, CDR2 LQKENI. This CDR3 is CASSPIEETQYF. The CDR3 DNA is TGTGCCAGCTCACCCATAGAAGAGACCCAGTACTTC.

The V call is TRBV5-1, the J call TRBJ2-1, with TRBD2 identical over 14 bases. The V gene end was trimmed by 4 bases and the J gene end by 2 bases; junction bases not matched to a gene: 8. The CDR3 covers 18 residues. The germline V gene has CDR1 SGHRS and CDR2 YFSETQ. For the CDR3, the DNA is TGCGCCAGCAGCCCTAAGACTAGCGGGAGGGGGGCCTACAATGAGCAGTTCTTC. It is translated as CASSPKTSGRGAYNEQFF.